This T cell receptor (beta chain) was retrieved from a study of shared clonotypes between healthy human individuals. Points on this clone: The antigen remains undetermined.

Points from the study as a whole: In general, naive subsets displayed greater estimated richness than memory subsets did. Shared clonotypes across all four donors exceeded non-shared ones in generation probability.

Caucasian adults living in Nashville, Tennessee, provided all samples. Trimming cost V 2 bases and J 5 bases; bases outside gene matches: 2. This CDR3 has 14 amino acids. Germline values: CDR1 SGHTA, CDR2 FQGTGA. Per the original data handling: ImmunoSEQ only sent back junction sequences with no quality scores, so filtering was done differently. Measured with immunoSEQ multiplex PCR; TCRdb has only the in-frame clones, and not every one. The DNA was the basis for D and trimming; V, J and clone size are from that table. The table shows about 1.1 million clones, with 70% to 80% occurring only once. This TCR came from a man aged 18 to 30 in good health. Some clones in this sample may be carry-over from other donors' samples. What was sequenced was memory CD4+ T cells from PBMCs. Subset described: CD45RA-negative fraction. The rearrangement links TRBV7-3 to TRBJ2-1; TRBD1 agrees at 8 bases. CDR3 amino acids: CASSLGTGHNEQFF. Written as DNA, the CDR3 is TGTGCCAGCAGCTTAGGGACAGGACACAATGAGCAGTTCTTC. The full variable domain, completed using reference TRBV7-3 and TRBJ2-1, is GAGVSQTPSNKVTEKGKYVELRCDPISGHTALYWYRQSLGQGPEFLIYFQGTGAADDSGLPNDRFFAVRPEGSVSTLKIQRTERGDSAVYLCASSLGTGHNEQFFGPGTRLTVL.